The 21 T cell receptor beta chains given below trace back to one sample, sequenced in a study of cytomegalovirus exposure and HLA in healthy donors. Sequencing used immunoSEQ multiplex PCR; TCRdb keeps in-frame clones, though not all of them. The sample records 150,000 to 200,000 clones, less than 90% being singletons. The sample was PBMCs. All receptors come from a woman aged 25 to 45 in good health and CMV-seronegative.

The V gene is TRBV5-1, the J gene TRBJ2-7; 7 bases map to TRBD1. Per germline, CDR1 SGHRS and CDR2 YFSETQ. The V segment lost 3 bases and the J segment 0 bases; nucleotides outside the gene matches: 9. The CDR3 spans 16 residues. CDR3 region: CASSSLPGTASYEQYF. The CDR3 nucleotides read TGCGCCAGCAGCTCTCTCCCAGGGACAGCCTCCTACGAGCAGTACTTC.

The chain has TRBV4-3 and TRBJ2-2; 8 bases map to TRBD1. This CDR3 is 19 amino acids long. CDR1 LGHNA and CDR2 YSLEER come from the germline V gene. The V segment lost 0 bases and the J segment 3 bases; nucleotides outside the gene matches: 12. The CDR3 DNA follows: TGCGCCAGCAGCCAAGATCAGGACAGGGAATTTACAGACACCGGGGAGCTGTTTTTT. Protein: CASSQDQDREFTDTGELFF.

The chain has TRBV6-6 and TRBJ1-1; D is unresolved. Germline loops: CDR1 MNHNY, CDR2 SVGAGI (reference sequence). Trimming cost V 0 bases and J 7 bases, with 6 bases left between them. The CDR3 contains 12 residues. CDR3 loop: CASSYSGIEAFF. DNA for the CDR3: TGTGCCAGCAGTTACTCGGGGATTGAAGCTTTCTTT.

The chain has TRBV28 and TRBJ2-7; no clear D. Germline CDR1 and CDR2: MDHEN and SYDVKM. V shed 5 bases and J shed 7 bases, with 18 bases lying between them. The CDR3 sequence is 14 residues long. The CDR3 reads CASSQWDGVREQYF. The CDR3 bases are TGTGCCAGCAGTCAATGGGATGGTGTCAGGGAGCAGTACTTC. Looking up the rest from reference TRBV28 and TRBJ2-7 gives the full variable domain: DVKVTQSSRYLVKRTGEKVFLECVQDMDHENMFWYRQDPGLGLRLIYFSYDVKMKEKGDIPEGYSVSREKKERFSLILESASTNQTSMYLCASSQWDGVREQYFGPGTRLTVT.

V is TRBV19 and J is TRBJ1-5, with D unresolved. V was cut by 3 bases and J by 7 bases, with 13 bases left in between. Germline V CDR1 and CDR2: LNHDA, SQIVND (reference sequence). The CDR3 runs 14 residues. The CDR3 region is CASSMRAGGQPQHF. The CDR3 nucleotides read TGTGCCAGTAGTATGAGGGCAGGTGGACAGCCCCAGCATTTT.

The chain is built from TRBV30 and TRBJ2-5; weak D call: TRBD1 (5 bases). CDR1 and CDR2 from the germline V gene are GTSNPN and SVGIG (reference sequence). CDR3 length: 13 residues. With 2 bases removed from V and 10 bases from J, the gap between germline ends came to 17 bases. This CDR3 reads CAWSKGVDWDQYF. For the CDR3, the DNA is TGTGCCTGGAGTAAAGGGGTCGATTGGGACCAGTACTTC.

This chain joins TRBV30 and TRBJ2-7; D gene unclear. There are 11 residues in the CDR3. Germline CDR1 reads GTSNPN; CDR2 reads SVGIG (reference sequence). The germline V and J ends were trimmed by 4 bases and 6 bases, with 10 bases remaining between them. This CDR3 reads CAWMSSREQYF. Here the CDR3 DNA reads TGTGCCTGGATGTCCAGCCGCGAGCAGTACTTC.

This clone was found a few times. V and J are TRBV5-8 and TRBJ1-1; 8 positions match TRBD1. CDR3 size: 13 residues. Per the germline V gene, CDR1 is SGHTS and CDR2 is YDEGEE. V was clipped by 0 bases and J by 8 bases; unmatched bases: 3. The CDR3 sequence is CASSLAGTGEAFF. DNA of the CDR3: TGTGCCAGCAGCTTGGCCGGGACAGGAGAAGCTTTCTTT.

The CDR3 loop is CASSIDAGTTGELFF. The CDR3 DNA reads TGTGCCAGCAGCATAGACGCGGGAACAACCGGGGAGCTGTTTTTT. The V and J genes are TRBV9 and TRBJ2-2; D may be TRBD2 (6 bases). Trimming took 4 bases from V and 5 from J, leaving 15 bases between them. CDR1 and CDR2 from the germline V gene are SGDLS and YYNGEE. The CDR3 covers 15 residues.

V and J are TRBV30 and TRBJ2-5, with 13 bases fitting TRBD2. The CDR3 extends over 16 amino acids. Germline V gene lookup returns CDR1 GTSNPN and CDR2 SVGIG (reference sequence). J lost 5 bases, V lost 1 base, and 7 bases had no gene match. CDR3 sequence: CAWSGLAGGFRETQYF. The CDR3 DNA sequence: TGTGCCTGGAGTGGACTAGCGGGAGGTTTCAGGGAGACCCAGTACTTC.

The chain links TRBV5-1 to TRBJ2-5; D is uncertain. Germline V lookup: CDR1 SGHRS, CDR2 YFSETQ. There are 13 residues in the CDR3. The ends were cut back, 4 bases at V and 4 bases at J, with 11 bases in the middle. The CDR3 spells CASSPELRETQYF. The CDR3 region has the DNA TGCGCCAGCAGCCCCGAACTACGAGAGACCCAGTACTTC.

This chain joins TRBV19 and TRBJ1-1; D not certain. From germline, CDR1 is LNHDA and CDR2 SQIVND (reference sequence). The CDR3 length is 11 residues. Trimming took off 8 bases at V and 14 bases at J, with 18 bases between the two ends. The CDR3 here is CASFNARMAFF. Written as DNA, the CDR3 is TGTGCCAGTTTTAACGCCCGAATGGCCTTCTTT. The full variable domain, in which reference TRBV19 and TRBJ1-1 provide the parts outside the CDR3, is DGGITQSPKYLFRKEGQNVTLSCEQNLNHDAMYWYRQDPGQGLRLIYYSQIVNDFQKGDIAEGYSVSREKKESFPLTVTSAQKNPTAFYLCASFNARMAFFGQGTRLTVV.

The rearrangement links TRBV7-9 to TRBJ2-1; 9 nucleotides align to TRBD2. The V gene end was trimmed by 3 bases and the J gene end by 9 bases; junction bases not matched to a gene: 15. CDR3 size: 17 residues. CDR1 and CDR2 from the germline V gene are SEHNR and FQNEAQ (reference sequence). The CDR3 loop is CASSFFSGTSKLLEQFF. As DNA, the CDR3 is TGTGCCAGCAGCTTTTTCTCCGGGACTAGCAAGCTCCTTGAGCAGTTCTTC.

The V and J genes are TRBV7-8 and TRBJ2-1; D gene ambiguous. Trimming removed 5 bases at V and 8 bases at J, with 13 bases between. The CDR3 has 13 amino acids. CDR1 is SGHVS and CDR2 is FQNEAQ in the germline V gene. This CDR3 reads CASSGSGEHEQFF. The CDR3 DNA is TGTGCCAGCAGCGGGTCCGGAGAGCATGAGCAGTTCTTC.

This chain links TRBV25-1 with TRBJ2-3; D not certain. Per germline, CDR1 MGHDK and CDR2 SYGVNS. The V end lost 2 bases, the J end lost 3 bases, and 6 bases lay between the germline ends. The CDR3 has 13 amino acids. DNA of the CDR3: TGTGCCAGCAGTGAAACGGAGACAGATACGCAGTATTTT. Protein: CASSETETDTQYF.

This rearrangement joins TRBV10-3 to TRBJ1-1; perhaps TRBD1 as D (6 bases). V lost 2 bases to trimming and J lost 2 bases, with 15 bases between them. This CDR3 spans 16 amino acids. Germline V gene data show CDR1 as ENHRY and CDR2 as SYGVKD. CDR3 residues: CAISELTDRPNTEAFF. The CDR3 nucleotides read TGTGCCATCAGTGAGCTGACCGACAGGCCCAACACTGAAGCTTTCTTT.

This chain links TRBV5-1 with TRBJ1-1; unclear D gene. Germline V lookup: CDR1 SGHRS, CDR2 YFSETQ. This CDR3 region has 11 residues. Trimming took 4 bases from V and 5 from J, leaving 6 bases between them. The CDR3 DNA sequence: TGCGCCAGCAGCGTAGGGACTGAAGCTTTCTTT. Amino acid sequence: CASSVGTEAFF.

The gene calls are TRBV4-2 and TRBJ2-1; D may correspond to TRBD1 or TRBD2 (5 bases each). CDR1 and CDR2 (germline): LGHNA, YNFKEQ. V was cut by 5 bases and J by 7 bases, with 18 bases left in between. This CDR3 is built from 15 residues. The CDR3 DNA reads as TGTGCCAGCAGCAAAGCAAGGACAACGGGGAATGAGCAGTTCTTC. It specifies CASSKARTTGNEQFF.

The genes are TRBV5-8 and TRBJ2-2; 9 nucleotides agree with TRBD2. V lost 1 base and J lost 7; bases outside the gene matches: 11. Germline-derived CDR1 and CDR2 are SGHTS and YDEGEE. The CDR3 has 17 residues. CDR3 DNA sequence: TGTGCCAGCAGCTTGTCCTTAATAGCGGGAGTAGGCGGGGAGCTGTTTTTT. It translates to CASSLSLIAGVGGELFF.

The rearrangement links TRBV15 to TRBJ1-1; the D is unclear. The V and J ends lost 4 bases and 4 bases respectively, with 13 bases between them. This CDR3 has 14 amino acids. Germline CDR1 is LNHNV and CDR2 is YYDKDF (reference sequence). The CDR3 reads CATSTVTAGTEAFF. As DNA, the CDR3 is TGTGCCACCAGCACCGTAACAGCCGGCACTGAAGCTTTCTTT.

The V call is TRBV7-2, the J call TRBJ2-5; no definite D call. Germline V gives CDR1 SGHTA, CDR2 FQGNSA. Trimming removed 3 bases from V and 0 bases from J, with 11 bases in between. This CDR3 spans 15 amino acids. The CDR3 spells CASSLFFRNQETQYF. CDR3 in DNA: TGTGCCAGCAGCTTGTTTTTCCGGAACCAAGAGACCCAGTACTTC.